These 23 T cell receptor beta chains share one sample of origin, sequenced in a study of human thymus T cells. Using immunoSEQ multiplex PCR, the repertoire was profiled, and TCRdb retains in-frame clones only, with some absent. The sample includes approximately 70,000 clones, 85% to 95% seen only once; the top ten take about 0.032%. Thymic samples were excised during corrective heart operations. Sequencing was done on a sample of thymus tissue. The receptor source for this set is a girl under two years old with a congenital heart defect but otherwise immunologically healthy.

The chain is built from TRBV7-9 and TRBJ1-5; TRBD1 is a possible D gene (6 bases). V lost 5 bases and J 7 bases, leaving 15 bases between the germline ends. CDR1 and CDR2 (germline): SEHNR, FQNEAQ (reference sequence). The CDR3 contains 14 residues. CDR3 loop: CASSPMLDSQPQHF. DNA of the CDR3: TGTGCCAGCAGCCCCATGTTGGACAGCCAGCCCCAGCATTTT.

The chain recombines TRBV6-4 with TRBJ1-5; TRBD1 agrees at 8 bases. Germline CDR1 and CDR2: MRHNA and SNTAGT. Trimming cost V 4 bases and J 7 bases; bases outside gene matches: 3. This CDR3 is 13 amino acids long. The CDR3 DNA is TGTGCCAGCAGTGTCACAGGGGGGCAGCCCCAGCATTTT. It translates to CASSVTGGQPQHF.

This clone was seen just once. This chain links TRBV2 with TRBJ1-1, with unresolved D. The CDR3 contains 11 residues. Germline V gives CDR1 SNHLY, CDR2 FYNNEI. Trimming cost V 5 bases and J 10 bases, with 11 bases left between them. This chain's CDR3 is CASSIRTGAFF. The CDR3 DNA follows: TGTGCCAGCAGTATCAGAACCGGAGCTTTCTTT.

The rearrangement joins TRBV15 to TRBJ2-4, with TRBD2 identical over 12 bases. J lost 4 bases, V lost 0 bases, and 7 bases had no gene match. Germline V gene data show CDR1 as LNHNV and CDR2 as YYDKDF (reference sequence). The CDR3 is 18 amino acids. DNA for the CDR3: TGTGCCACCAGCAGAGATAGACTAGCGGGAGATGGGAAAAACATTCAGTACTTC. Amino acids: CATSRDRLAGDGKNIQYF.

The V gene is TRBV7-9, the J gene TRBJ2-1; TRBD2 matches at 7 bases. This CDR3 contains 15 residues. CDR1 and CDR2 from the germline V gene are SEHNR and FQNEAQ (reference sequence). Unmatched junction bases numbered 4, after V lost 2 bases and J lost 3 bases. CDR3 in DNA: TGTGCCAGCAGCTTACGAGCGGGGCTCTACAATGAGCAGTTCTTC. This gives the protein CASSLRAGLYNEQFF.

The chain has TRBV29-1 and TRBJ1-1; D ambiguous. The CDR3 runs to 13 residues. CDR1 SQVTM and CDR2 ANQGSEA come from the germline V gene. The CDR3 DNA reads TGCAGTCACGTCGTTAGGGTGAACACTGAAGCTTTCTTT. This sequence encodes CSHVVRVNTEAFF.

The gene calls are TRBV15 and TRBJ1-4; no reliable D call. The CDR3 extends over 19 amino acids. V lost 1 base and J lost 5, with 23 bases in between. Germline V gene sequence: CDR1 LNHNV, CDR2 YYDKDF (reference sequence). The CDR3 loop reads CATSRGEAPRGEQNEKLFF. The CDR3 DNA reads as TGTGCCACCAGCAGAGGGGAGGCCCCCCGAGGCGAGCAAAATGAAAAACTGTTTTTT.

The rearrangement links TRBV4-1 to TRBJ1-5; TRBD1 matches 10 bases. This CDR3 has 19 amino acids. V gave up 0 bases and J gave up 4 bases; unmatched junction bases: 12. Germline V gene lookup returns CDR1 MGHRA and CDR2 YSYEKL. In DNA form, the CDR3 reads TGCGCCAGCAGCCAAGATAGACAGGGGGCGCTTCCTCCTAATCAGCCCCAGCATTTT. Translating gives CASSQDRQGALPPNQPQHF.

This chain links TRBV4-2 with TRBJ2-1; 14 bases align to TRBD2. The CDR3 covers 18 residues. V dropped 1 base and J dropped 7; count of bases not matched to a gene: 9. Germline-derived CDR1 and CDR2 are LGHNA and YNFKEQ. The DNA of the CDR3 is TGTGCCAGCAGCCAAGGGACTAGCGGGAGGCCGGGGGGGAATGAGCAGTTCTTC. Its translation is CASSQGTSGRPGGNEQFF.

J is TRBJ1-2 and V is TRBV7-9; TRBD1 matches at 11 bases. The CDR3 sequence is 17 residues long. V was clipped by 5 bases and J by 8 bases; unmatched bases: 16. CDR1 SEHNR and CDR2 FQNEAQ come from the germline V gene (reference sequence). The CDR3 reads CASSLETGQGGSKGYTF. In DNA, the CDR3 is TGTGCCAGCAGCCTTGAAACGGGACAGGGGGGATCTAAAGGCTACACCTTC.

The chain combines TRBV7-2 with TRBJ2-5; 8 bases agree with TRBD2. This CDR3 has 16 amino acids. V lost 3 bases to trimming and J lost 0 bases; unmatched junction nucleotides: 6. Germline V gives CDR1 SGHTA, CDR2 FQGNSA. Here the CDR3 DNA reads TGTGCCAGCAGCTTGGGACTAGGGTCGTACCAAGAGACCCAGTACTTC. Protein sequence: CASSLGLGSYQETQYF. Full variable domain (missing parts from reference TRBV7-2 and TRBJ2-5): GAGVSQSPSNKVTEKGKDVELRCDPISGHTALYWYRQSLGQGLEFLIYFQGNSAPDKSGLPSDRFSAERTGGSVSTLTIQRTQQEDSAVYLCASSLGLGSYQETQYFGPGTRLLVL.

The V and J genes are TRBV6-1 and TRBJ1-5, with D unclear. This CDR3 comprises 15 residues. The V end was cut by 1 base, the J end by 1 base, with 8 bases between. From germline, CDR1 is MNHNS and CDR2 SASEGT. In DNA form, the CDR3 reads TGTGCCAGCAGTGAAGGGATTCCGAGCAATCAGCCCCAGCATTTT. Translated: CASSEGIPSNQPQHF.

The V call is TRBV14, the J call TRBJ1-1, with D maybe TRBD1 (6 bases). Germline V gene lookup returns CDR1 SGHDN and CDR2 FVKESK. The CDR3 is made up of 17 amino acids. V dropped 0 bases and J dropped 4 bases, with 18 bases sitting between them. CDR3 loop: CASSQDRAGGQSTEAFF. In DNA, the CDR3 is TGTGCCAGCAGCCAAGATCGGGCCGGGGGGCAGAGCACTGAAGCTTTCTTT. Drawing the rest from reference TRBV14 and TRBJ1-1, the complete variable domain is EAGVTQFPSHSVIEKGQTVTLRCDPISGHDNLYWYRRVMGKEIKFLLHFVKESKQDESGMPNNRFLAERTGGTYSTLKVQPAELEDSGVYFCASSQDRAGGQSTEAFFGQGTRLTVV.

V usage is TRBV18 and J usage is TRBJ2-7; a weak D match, TRBD2 (6 bases). V was cut by 2 bases and J by 1 base, with 21 bases left in between. There are 18 residues in the CDR3. CDR1 and CDR2 from the germline V gene are KGHSH and LQKENI. In DNA form, the CDR3 reads TGTGCCAGCTCACCAAAAGGGCATCGACTAGACGAGTCCTACGAGCAGTACTTC. It yields the protein CASSPKGHRLDESYEQYF.

The rearrangement joins TRBV6-1 to TRBJ1-1, with TRBD1 identical over 7 bases. J lost 6 bases, V lost 0 bases, and 1 base had no gene match. Germline V CDR1 and CDR2: MNHNS, SASEGT. The CDR3 length is 13 residues. The CDR3 sequence is CASSEAQGSEAFF. CDR3 coding DNA: TGTGCCAGCAGTGAAGCACAGGGGTCTGAAGCTTTCTTT.

The chain has TRBV5-1 and TRBJ1-4, with 9 bases aligning to TRBD1. With V trimmed by 4 bases and J by 4 bases, 5 bases remained unmatched. Germline V gene sequence: CDR1 SGHRS, CDR2 YFSETQ. The CDR3 length is 15 residues. CDR3 sequence reads: CASSGMDRGNEKLFF. The CDR3 bases are TGCGCCAGCAGCGGAATGGACAGGGGTAATGAAAAACTGTTTTTT. The entire variable domain, with the rest obtained from reference TRBV5-1 and TRBJ1-4, is as follows: KAGVTQTPRYLIKTRGQQVTLSCSPISGHRSVSWYQQTPGQGLQFLFEYFSETQRNKGNFPGRFSGRQFSNSRSEMNVSTLELGDSALYLCASSGMDRGNEKLFFGSGTQLSVL.

V is TRBV9 and J is TRBJ2-3; 8 nucleotides line up with TRBD1. Germline loops: CDR1 SGDLS, CDR2 YYNGEE. The CDR3 contains 16 residues. V shed 4 bases and J 3 bases; nucleotides not matched to a gene: 10. The DNA for the CDR3 is TGTGCCAGCAGCCCCAGGGGGCAGGAGAGAACAGATACGCAGTATTTT. Amino acid sequence: CASSPRGQERTDTQYF. Full variable domain (missing parts from reference TRBV9 and TRBJ2-3): DSGVTQTPKHLITATGQRVTLRCSPRSGDLSVYWYQQSLDQGLQFLIQYYNGEERAKGNILERFSAQQFPDLHSELNLSSLELGDSALYFCASSPRGQERTDTQYFGPGTRLTVL.

The chain is built from TRBV2 and TRBJ2-7; D is possibly TRBD1 or TRBD2 (5 bases each). The CDR3 is 17 amino acids. Deletions cut 5 bases from V and 3 bases from J, with 23 bases between. Germline CDR1 and CDR2: SNHLY and FYNNEI. This CDR3 reads CASSPSFKTNGGYEQYF. The CDR3 nucleotides are TGTGCCAGCAGTCCCTCATTTAAGACGAATGGGGGCTACGAGCAGTACTTC.

The chain carries TRBV6-1 and TRBJ2-3, with 9 bases identical to TRBD2. The V segment lost 2 bases and the J segment 3 bases; nucleotides outside the gene matches: 9. This CDR3 is built from 17 residues. Germline-derived CDR1 and CDR2 are MNHNS and SASEGT. The CDR3 loop is CASSECQREVSTDTQYF. CDR3 nucleotides: TGTGCCAGCAGTGAATGTCAGCGGGAGGTTTCAACAGATACGCAGTATTTT.

The genes are TRBV1 and TRBJ2-3. TRBV1 is designated a pseudogene. The CDR3 loop spans 13 amino acids. The CDR3 DNA sequence: TGCACCATCCCCGGAAGGACCACAGATACGCAGTATTTT. It yields the protein CTIPGRTTDTQYF.

The CDR3 here is CASSVDNSGRTNEQFF. The CDR3 DNA is TGTGCCAGCAGCGTAGACAATAGCGGGAGAACCAATGAGCAGTTCTTC. The genes are TRBV9 and TRBJ2-1; TRBD2 matches 9 bases. From germline, CDR1 is SGDLS and CDR2 YYNGEE. V lost 0 bases to trimming and J lost 6 bases; unmatched junction nucleotides: 7. This CDR3 is built from 16 residues.

This clone was detected once. The rearrangement joins TRBV7-9 to TRBJ2-5; D is possibly TRBD2 (6 bases). The CDR3 contains 15 residues. Germline V CDR1 and CDR2: SEHNR, FQNEAQ (reference sequence). Trimming took 1 base from V and 0 from J, leaving 9 bases between them. The DNA of the CDR3 is TGTGCCAGCAGCTTAGGACTAGACAACCAAGAGACCCAGTACTTC. Translating it yields CASSLGLDNQETQYF. Drawing the rest from reference TRBV7-9 and TRBJ2-5, the complete variable domain is DTGVSQNPRHKITKRGQNVTFRCDPISEHNRLYWYRQTLGQGPEFLTYFQNEAQLEKSRLLSDRFSAERPKGSFSTLEIQRTEQGDSAMYLCASSLGLDNQETQYFGPGTRLLVL.

The chain uses TRBV27 and TRBJ1-1; TRBD1 might be the D (5 bases). Trimming shortened V by 2 bases and J by 4 bases, and 11 bases separated the two germline ends. The CDR3 length is 14 residues. The germline gives CDR1 MNHEY, CDR2 SMNVEV (reference sequence). In nucleotides, the CDR3 is TGTGCCAGCAGTTTACAGGGCGGGGGCACTGAAGCTTTCTTT. Translating gives CASSLQGGGTEAFF.